This TCR beta chain was obtained from a study of blood T cells in healthy people across ages. For this clonotype: Its specificity is unknown.

Findings and caveats of the study: Naive CD4+ cell counts and diversity both ran higher in long-lived than in aged donors.

Drawing of peripheral blood yielded about 9.6 milliliters from each donor. PCR was performed a second time for roughly 6 to 12 cycles using a sample-barcoded 5' primer and a J-beta primer mix. From the 5' RACE reads, TCRdb called clonotypes with MiXCR, one entry per CDR3 protein. Of about 510,000 distinct CDR3 sequences in the sample, roughly a quarter are singletons; the top ten hold 3% to 4%. The same specimen was also included in a second study, on T cells of mothers and their children. That paper states: Thymic selection, a shaping force on TCR recombination output, acts similarly in related and unrelated pairs.

Sequenced: blood. This TCR was recovered from a boy between 2 and 10 years old in good health.

In DNA form, the CDR3 reads TGTGCCAGCAGCTTAATAGGTCTTGCAGATACGCAGTATTTT. Translated, it gives CASSLIGLADTQYF. The J gene is TRBJ2-3, the V gene TRBV7-3; D is undetermined. Trimming stripped 1 base from V and 4 bases from J, with 9 bases between. CDR3 length equals 14 residues. Germline CDR1 and CDR2: SGHTA and FQGTGA.